The 30 T cell receptor beta chains below were found in one sample sequenced in a study of T cell repertoires in cytomegalovirus infection. TCRdb re-analysed the reads in MiXCR, keeping a single row per CDR3 protein. This table has around 740,000 distinct CDR3 sequences, under 40% appearing once. The sample consisted of PBMCs. The receptors derive from a human donor in good health (CMV status not recorded). Some clones in this sample may be carry-over from other donors' samples.

This clonotype has only a few counts. V gene TRBV3-1 combines with J gene TRBJ1-5; 9 bases fit TRBD1. This CDR3 has 15 residues. V was pared by 3 bases and J by 5 bases, with 5 bases of the junction left unmatched. Germline values: CDR1 LGHDT, CDR2 YNNKEL (reference sequence). CDR3 loop: CASSHGTGGYQPQHF. CDR3 sequence (DNA): TGTGCCAGCAGCCATGGAACAGGGGGCTATCAGCCCCAGCATTTT.

This clonotype was counted only a few times. The chain recombines TRBV28 with TRBJ2-7; 7 positions match TRBD2. Germline lookup yields CDR1 MDHEN and CDR2 SYDVKM. J gave up 5 bases and V 2 bases, and 18 bases lay outside the gene matches. The CDR3 spans 18 residues. The CDR3: CASSLRRRRGGSSDEQYF. CDR3 nucleotide sequence: TGTGCCAGCAGTTTAAGGAGGAGGAGGGGCGGGAGTTCCGACGAGCAGTACTTC.

This chain links TRBV20-1 with TRBJ2-6; D not certain. The CDR3 loop spans 18 amino acids. V was pared by 4 bases and J by 0 bases, with 19 bases between. Germline V CDR1 and CDR2: DFQATT, SNEGSKA (reference sequence). The CDR3 region is CSAISFRAIYSGANVLTF. In nucleotides, the CDR3 is TGCAGTGCTATAAGCTTCCGGGCCATCTACTCTGGGGCCAACGTCCTGACTTTC.

The chain links TRBV4-1 to TRBJ2-1; 12 bases fit TRBD2. The ends lost 2 bases at V and 4 bases at J; junction bases unmatched: 6. Germline-derived CDR1 and CDR2 are MGHRA and YSYEKL. This CDR3 has 17 amino acids. The CDR3 spells CASSQHAGTSGYNEQFF. DNA for the CDR3: TGCGCCAGCAGCCAACATGCAGGGACTAGCGGGTACAATGAGCAGTTCTTC.

This clonotype appeared a few times. V gene TRBV7-2 combines with J gene TRBJ1-2; D is unresolved. The CDR3 runs to 15 residues. Looked up from germline, CDR1 is SGHTA and CDR2 is FQGNSA. Between the trimmed V and J ends, which lost 2 bases and 2 bases, there was a span of 12 bases. The CDR3 nucleotides read TGTGCCAGCAGCTTATGGGCAGACTCGAACTATGGCTACACCTTC. Its translation is CASSLWADSNYGYTF.

The rearrangement uses TRBV7-8 and TRBJ2-1, with 8 bases matching TRBD1. The CDR3 covers 18 residues. Germline CDR1 and CDR2: SGHVS and FQNEAQ. J gave up 3 bases and V 1 base, and 11 bases lay outside the gene matches. Written as DNA, the CDR3 is TGTGCCAGCAGCTTAGTCCCGACAGGGGCTGGCCACTACAATGAGCAGTTCTTC. Translated, it gives CASSLVPTGAGHYNEQFF.

The sample holds a few counts of this clonotype. This chain links TRBV2 with TRBJ1-5, with 7 nucleotides matching TRBD1. CDR1 SNHLY and CDR2 FYNNEI come from the germline V gene. V gave up 6 bases and J gave up 3 bases; unmatched junction bases: 5. The CDR3 totals 14 residues. The CDR3 coding sequence is TGTGCCAGCAGGGGGACAGCTGCCAATCAGCCCCAGCATTTT. Residues: CASRGTAANQPQHF.

This clonotype was seen at least ten times. The chain is built from TRBV7-2 and TRBJ2-3; TRBD1 matches 7 bases. Per the germline V gene, CDR1 is SGHTA and CDR2 is FQGNSA. CDR3 length: 12 residues. The V gene end was trimmed by 6 bases and the J gene end by 5 bases; junction bases not matched to a gene: 2. The CDR3 protein is CASRGGRDTQYF. CDR3 DNA: TGTGCCAGCAGAGGGGGCCGAGATACGCAGTATTTT.

The chain uses TRBV20-1 and TRBJ2-3, with 7 bases lining up with TRBD1. Trimming at V came to 4 bases and at J to 2 bases, leaving 6 bases not matched to a gene. The CDR3 contains 14 residues. The germline V gene has CDR1 DFQATT and CDR2 SNEGSKA (reference sequence). CDR3 sequence: CSAIEGGPTDTQYF. The CDR3 nucleotides are TGCAGTGCTATCGAAGGGGGCCCCACAGATACGCAGTATTTT.

The chain couples TRBV11-2 to TRBJ2-5; 9 nucleotides agree with TRBD2. CDR3 length equals 13 residues. Trimming removed 8 bases from V and 3 bases from J; junction bases left unmatched: 4. Germline-derived CDR1 and CDR2 are SGHAT and FQNNGV. CDR3 residues: CASGRTSEETQYF. The CDR3 coding sequence is TGTGCCAGCGGTAGGACTAGCGAAGAGACCCAGTACTTC.

J is TRBJ1-5 and V is TRBV2, with 8 positions matching TRBD1. Germline CDR1 is SNHLY and CDR2 is FYNNEI. This CDR3 comprises 14 residues. J gave up 3 bases and V 7 bases, and 5 bases lay outside the gene matches. The CDR3 DNA is TGTGCCAGCAACGGACAGGGCCTCAATCAGCCCCAGCATTTT. Its protein is CASNGQGLNQPQHF.

This clonotype was seen only a few times. The rearrangement links TRBV18 to TRBJ2-7, with TRBD2 matching 9 bases. CDR3 size: 15 residues. Germline lookup yields CDR1 KGHSH and CDR2 LQKENI. With 1 base clipped from V and 4 bases from J, the junction kept 5 bases outside the gene matches. CDR3: CASSPLSGRTYEQYF. The CDR3 bases are TGTGCCAGCTCACCACTAAGCGGGAGGACATACGAGCAGTACTTC.

This clonotype was detected a few times. The V call is TRBV5-1, the J call TRBJ1-4, with 7 positions matching TRBD1. The germline gives CDR1 SGHRS, CDR2 YFSETQ. The ends lost 5 bases at V and 0 bases at J; junction bases unmatched: 7. The CDR3 runs 16 residues. The CDR3 here is CASRSGQGATNEKLFF. CDR3 DNA sequence: TGCGCCAGCAGGAGTGGCCAGGGGGCAACTAATGAAAAACTGTTTTTT.

This clonotype was detected a few times. The gene calls are TRBV19 and TRBJ1-1; perhaps TRBD1 as D (5 bases). Germline assignment: CDR1 LNHDA and CDR2 SQIVND (reference sequence). Trimming cost V 5 bases and J 8 bases, with 21 bases left between them. The CDR3 consists of 15 residues. The CDR3 nucleotides are TGTGCCAGTAGTTGGGACGGAGCTCTGATGCGGGAAGCTTTCTTT. It yields the protein CASSWDGALMREAFF.

V and J are TRBV6-1 and TRBJ2-7, with 9 bases fitting TRBD1. This CDR3 has 14 amino acids. V gave up 5 bases and J gave up 9 bases; unmatched junction bases: 11. CDR1 is MNHNS and CDR2 is SASEGT in the germline V gene. In nucleotides, the CDR3 is TGTGCCAGCAGTACCCGGACAGGGGCGAAGGTGCAGTACTTC. This encodes CASSTRTGAKVQYF.

This clonotype was picked up a small number of times. The V gene is TRBV11-2, the J gene TRBJ1-5, with TRBD1 identical over 7 bases. Trimming removed 4 bases from V and 4 bases from J; junction bases left unmatched: 10. This CDR3 contains 16 residues. Germline CDR1 is SGHAT and CDR2 is FQNNGV. CDR3 in DNA: TGTGCCAGCAGCTCACCATCCGGGACAGCAAATCAGCCCCAGCATTTT. This gives the protein CASSSPSGTANQPQHF.

This chain links TRBV24-1 with TRBJ2-5; D gene ambiguous. This CDR3 comprises 11 residues. Per the germline V gene, CDR1 is KGHDR and CDR2 is SFDVKD. Trimming left V 4 bases short and J 7 bases short, with 6 bases between. The CDR3: CATSDAGTQYF. The DNA for the CDR3 is TGTGCCACCAGTGACGCCGGGACCCAGTACTTC.

J is TRBJ2-5 and V is TRBV24-1; the D gene could be TRBD1 or TRBD2 (5 bases each). V shed 5 bases and J shed 1 base, with 16 bases lying between them. Looked up from germline, CDR1 is KGHDR and CDR2 is SFDVKD. The CDR3 is 16 amino acids. The CDR3 is CATSARPGRCQETQYF. CDR3 nucleotide sequence: TGTGCCACCAGTGCCCGACCGGGACGCTGCCAAGAGACCCAGTACTTC.

The chain carries TRBV7-9 and TRBJ2-7; D gene unclear. The CDR3 loop spans 13 amino acids. CDR1 is SEHNR, CDR2 FQNEAQ, per germline (reference sequence). Trimming removed 3 bases at V and 1 base at J, with 7 bases between. The CDR3, as DNA: TGTGCCAGCAGCTTTCAGCCTTCCTACGAGCAGTACTTC. Amino acids: CASSFQPSYEQYF.

This clonotype appeared a few times. The chain combines TRBV7-6 with TRBJ1-2; 7 nucleotides line up with TRBD1. CDR1 and CDR2 (germline): SGHVS, FNYEAQ. The CDR3 has 15 amino acids. V trimming: 0 bases; J trimming: 6 bases; junction bases outside the gene matches: 7. The CDR3 nucleotides are TGTGCCAGCAGCTTAGCGGAGGGGGCCGGTGATGGCTACACCTTC. Protein sequence: CASSLAEGAGDGYTF.

The chain links TRBV11-2 to TRBJ1-5, with D tentatively TRBD1 (6 bases). There are 15 residues in the CDR3. Germline CDR1 is SGHAT and CDR2 is FQNNGV. Trimming removed 5 bases at V and 4 bases at J, with 15 bases between. The CDR3 coding sequence is TGTGCCAGCAGCCCGGCCGCGGGGGCGAATCAGCCCCAGCATTTT. Protein: CASSPAAGANQPQHF.

The rearrangement uses TRBV20-1 and TRBJ1-5; possibly TRBD1 for D (5 bases). The germline gives CDR1 DFQATT, CDR2 SNEGSKA (reference sequence). The CDR3 spans 10 residues. The germline V and J ends were trimmed by 5 bases and 7 bases, with 6 bases remaining between them. The CDR3, as DNA: TGCAGTGCTGGGGACCAGCCCCAGCATTTT. Amino acid sequence: CSAGDQPQHF.

The V gene is TRBV7-8, the J gene TRBJ2-1; 10 bases are shared with TRBD2. CDR1 and CDR2 from the germline V gene are SGHVS and FQNEAQ. CDR3 size: 21 residues. V lost 4 bases and J lost 2; bases outside the gene matches: 20. CDR3 nucleotides: TGTGCCAGCAGCTCACAAGAACGGGGACTAGCGCGATACCTCGCCTACAATGAGCAGTTCTTC. It is translated as CASSSQERGLARYLAYNEQFF. Drawing the rest from reference TRBV7-8 and TRBJ2-1, the complete variable domain is GAGVSQSPRYKVAKRGQDVALRCDPISGHVSLFWYQQALGQGPEFLTYFQNEAQLDKSGLPSDRFFAERPEGSVSTLKIQRTQQEDSAVYLCASSSQERGLARYLAYNEQFFGPGTRLTVL.

The chain links TRBV6-2 or TRBV6-3 to TRBJ1-2; weak D call: TRBD1 (6 bases). The CDR3 is 14 amino acids. Trimming took 8 bases from V and 2 from J, leaving 15 bases between them. From germline, CDR1 is MNHEY and CDR2 SVGEGT. The DNA of the CDR3 is TGTGCCAGCTTTGGAGGACAGCAGAACTATGGCTACACCTTC. It specifies CASFGGQQNYGYTF.

This clonotype was detected many times. This chain links TRBV28 with TRBJ1-5, with D unclear. The V end was cut by 1 base, the J end by 6 bases, with 7 bases between. From germline, CDR1 is MDHEN and CDR2 SYDVKM. CDR3 size: 13 residues. The CDR3 DNA sequence: TGTGCCAGCAGTTTATCCGGGTCTCAGCCCCAGCATTTT. Amino acids: CASSLSGSQPQHF.

CDR3 loop: CASRAGTGAFF. CDR3 sequence (DNA): TGTGCCAGCAGAGCAGGGACGGGGGCTTTCTTT. The chain is built from TRBV25-1 and TRBJ1-1, with D possibly matching TRBD1 (5 bases). Germline V gene sequence: CDR1 MGHDK, CDR2 SYGVNS. The V gene lost 6 bases and the J gene lost 11 bases, with 13 bases spanning the gap. The CDR3 length is 11 residues. The entire variable domain, with the rest obtained from reference TRBV25-1 and TRBJ1-1, is as follows: EADIYQTPRYLVIGTGKKITLECSQTMGHDKMYWYQQDPGMELHLIHYSYGVNSTEKGDLSSESTVSRIRTEHFPLTLESARPSHTSQYLCASRAGTGAFFGQGTRLTVV.

This clonotype was found a few times. The chain uses TRBV6-1 and TRBJ2-5; D may match TRBD1 or TRBD2 (5 bases each). CDR1 is MNHNS, CDR2 SASEGT, per germline. The length of the CDR3 is 15 residues. V was shortened by 5 bases and J by 3 bases, with 16 bases between the two germline ends. CDR3 in DNA: TGTGCCAGCAGTCTAACCACCGGGACCGAAGAGACCCAGTACTTC. The encoded protein is CASSLTTGTEETQYF.

This clonotype has at least ten counts. This sequence joins TRBV7-8 and TRBJ2-7; 8 nucleotides agree with TRBD1. CDR1 is SGHVS and CDR2 is FQNEAQ in the germline V gene. The CDR3 extends over 17 amino acids. J was trimmed by 2 bases and V by 5 bases; bases with no gene match: 14. CDR3 residues: CASSNAPGTGRTYEQYF. The CDR3 DNA is TGTGCCAGCAGCAACGCGCCCGGGACAGGTCGCACCTACGAGCAGTACTTC.

The chain uses TRBV6-5 and TRBJ1-1; D unresolved. Germline CDR1 is MNHEY and CDR2 is SVGAGI. V shed 7 bases and J shed 8 bases, with 11 bases lying between them. The CDR3 extends over 11 amino acids. Here the CDR3 DNA reads TGTGCCAGCAAAGGCAGACGGGAAGCTTTCTTT. Protein product: CASKGRREAFF.

This chain links TRBV5-1 with TRBJ1-2; 12 positions match TRBD1. The CDR3 has 15 residues. Germline CDR1 is SGHRS and CDR2 is YFSETQ. Losses at the gene ends were 4 bases for V and 6 bases for J; bases not matched to a gene: 7. CDR3 in DNA: TGCGCCAGCAGCAGGGGGACAGGGGGCTTGGATGGCTACACCTTC. Amino acid sequence: CASSRGTGGLDGYTF.